This passage covers 13 T cell receptor beta chains from one sample sequenced in a study of HIV-infected patients and healthy controls. cDNA was made from approximately 500 ng RNA using alpha and beta constant primers. Alpha and beta chain libraries were made separately by chain-specific third strand synthesis with multiplexing indices. In TCRdb, the 5' RACE reads were re-called with MiXCR into one record per CDR3 protein. The sample includes about 6,600 distinct CDR3 sequences, over 7% of them seen just once. Antiretroviral therapy had run roughly three months, about 14 weeks, before follow-up blood collection. No cell fractionation was done, so the repertoire covers all unsorted peripheral blood T cells. Source: blood, taken during antiretroviral therapy. The receptor set was obtained from an adult with HIV infection.

In this sample, this clonotype turned up many times. The gene calls are TRBV20-1 and TRBJ1-1; no clear D. The CDR3 is 12 residues long. The germline CDR1 and CDR2 sequences are DFQATT and SNEGSKA (reference sequence). Between the trimmed V and J ends, which lost 3 bases and 0 bases, there was a span of 5 bases. The CDR3 DNA reads TGCAGTGCTAGCCCCGTGAACACTGAAGCTTTCTTT. Residues: CSASPVNTEAFF.

This clonotype was seen at least ten times. The V gene is TRBV7-3, the J gene TRBJ1-1, with D possibly matching TRBD1 (5 bases). The ends were cut back, 7 bases at V and 11 bases at J, with 17 bases in the middle. This CDR3 region has 12 residues. Germline CDR1 reads SGHTA; CDR2 reads FQGTGA. The CDR3 reads CASTILGGSAFF. DNA of the CDR3: TGTGCCAGCACCATTCTCGGGGGGAGCGCTTTCTTT.

In this sample, this clonotype is medium-sized. The chain employs TRBV4-2 and TRBJ1-6; D gene uncertain. The CDR3 sequence is 16 residues long. V was pared by 10 bases and J by 0 bases, with 16 bases between. CDR1 and CDR2 from the germline V gene are LGHNA and YNFKEQ. CDR3 residues: CANKVVRSSYNSPLHF. DNA of the CDR3: TGTGCCAACAAGGTTGTCCGAAGCTCCTATAATTCACCCCTCCACTTT.

This clonotype is deemed medium-sized. The rearrangement joins TRBV28 to TRBJ1-5, with D uncertain. V was pared by 9 bases and J by 0 bases, with 6 bases between. This CDR3 region has 12 residues. Looked up from germline, CDR1 is MDHEN and CDR2 is SYDVKM. In nucleotides, the CDR3 is TGTGCCAGTCACCTTAGCAATCAGCCCCAGCATTTT. As protein: CASHLSNQPQHF. Supplemented by reference TRBV28 and TRBJ1-5, the full variable domain reads DVKVTQSSRYLVKRTGEKVFLECVQDMDHENMFWYRQDPGLGLRLIYFSYDVKMKEKGDIPEGYSVSREKKERFSLILESASTNQTSMYLCASHLSNQPQHFGDGTRLSIL.

This clonotype is medium-sized within its sample. The chain has TRBV6-2 or TRBV6-3 and TRBJ1-1; D not resolved. This CDR3 has 14 amino acids. V lost 2 bases and J lost 0, with 7 bases in between. In germline, CDR1 is MNHEY, CDR2 SVGEGT. CDR3 sequence reads: CASSYPGLNTEAFF. The CDR3, as DNA: TGTGCCAGCAGTTACCCCGGCTTGAACACTGAAGCTTTCTTT.

This clonotype counts as medium-sized (0.01 to 0.1%). The chain joins TRBV7-2 to TRBJ1-2; 7 bases agree with TRBD1. This CDR3 is built from 17 residues. Per germline, CDR1 SGHTA and CDR2 FQGNSA. V lost 1 base to trimming and J lost 7 bases; unmatched junction nucleotides: 15. The CDR3 nucleotides are TGTGCCAGCAGCTTAGAGGGGGCTCTGGTTGGAGCGCCTGGCTACACCTTC. This encodes CASSLEGALVGAPGYTF.

V and J are TRBV9 and TRBJ2-1; TRBD2 matches at 10 bases. This CDR3 has 16 residues. Germline loops: CDR1 SGDLS, CDR2 YYNGEE. Trimming cost V 0 bases and J 6 bases; bases outside gene matches: 6. CDR3 coding DNA: TGTGCCAGCAGCGTAGCTACACTAGCGGGGTTCAATGAGCAGTTCTTC. Its protein product is CASSVATLAGFNEQFF.

The J gene is TRBJ2-4, the V gene TRBV12-3 or TRBV12-4; D gene uncertain. V was cut by 2 bases and J by 8 bases, with 7 bases left in between. This CDR3 comprises 12 residues. The chain's CDR3 is CASSLPLYIQYF. In DNA form, the CDR3 reads TGTGCCAGCAGTTTACCTCTCTACATTCAGTACTTC.

This clonotype was found many times. The V gene is TRBV9, the J gene TRBJ1-4; D remains ambiguous. V was shortened by 3 bases and J by 5 bases, with 17 bases between the two germline ends. The CDR3 loop spans 16 amino acids. The germline gives CDR1 SGDLS, CDR2 YYNGEE. The CDR3 DNA sequence: TGTGCCAGCAGCGGTAATTTAGGGCTCAGCAATGAAAAACTGTTTTTT. Its translation is CASSGNLGLSNEKLFF.

This clonotype was seen repeatedly, ten times or more. The chain employs TRBV15 and TRBJ1-1, with 8 bases aligning to TRBD1. The germline CDR1 and CDR2 sequences are LNHNV and YYDKDF (reference sequence). The CDR3 consists of 15 residues. V shed 2 bases, J shed 4 bases, and the junction held 6 bases outside the gene matches. CDR3 amino acids: CATSRIQGVVTEAFF. In nucleotides, the CDR3 is TGTGCCACCAGCAGAATACAGGGGGTTGTCACTGAAGCTTTCTTT.

This chain uses TRBV6-1 with TRBJ1-5; 11 bases map to TRBD1. V dropped 5 bases and J dropped 8; count of bases not matched to a gene: 11. This CDR3 contains 16 residues. CDR1 is MNHNS and CDR2 is SASEGT in the germline V gene. DNA for the CDR3: TGTGCCAGCAGTCCCCGGGACAGGGGGGGACTCAAGCCCCAGCATTTT. This sequence encodes CASSPRDRGGLKPQHF.

This clonotype is categorized as medium-sized (0.01 to 0.1%). This chain links TRBV28 with TRBJ1-2; 10 bases agree with TRBD1. Looked up from germline, CDR1 is MDHEN and CDR2 is SYDVKM. This CDR3 contains 16 residues. Trimming took 3 bases from V and 6 from J; bases not matched to a gene: 10. This CDR3 is CASSFSAGGTGDGYTF. DNA of the CDR3: TGTGCCAGCAGTTTTTCCGCAGGAGGGACAGGGGATGGCTACACCTTC.

This clonotype has a count of ten or more. The chain recombines TRBV24-1 with TRBJ2-5, with D possibly called TRBD1 or TRBD2 (6 bases each). Per the germline V gene, CDR1 is KGHDR and CDR2 is SFDVKD. Trimming left V 3 bases short and J 1 base short, with 20 bases between. This CDR3 region has 18 residues. The CDR3 is CATSDPRGGGGIQETQYF. CDR3 sequence (DNA): TGTGCCACCAGTGATCCTAGAGGAGGAGGGGGTATCCAAGAGACCCAGTACTTC.